These 6 T cell receptor beta chains were all obtained from the same sample, sequenced in a study of blood T cell repertoires in COVID-19. Here immunoSEQ multiplex PCR was the method, and the copy in TCRdb shows in-frame clones only, minus some. The sample records about 260,000 clones, 80% to 90% being singletons. The specimen was peripheral blood. The source is a woman aged 40 to 50 who had recovered from COVID-19.

This rearrangement joins TRBV29-1 to TRBJ2-1; perhaps TRBD1 as D (6 bases). Trimming took 5 bases from V and 0 from J, leaving 11 bases between them. CDR1 SQVTM and CDR2 ANQGSEA come from the germline V gene. CDR3 length: 14 amino acids. CDR3 nucleotide sequence: TGCAGCGTTCCCGGGACACGCTCCTACAATGAGCAGTTCTTC. Translation gives CSVPGTRSYNEQFF.

J is TRBJ1-2 and V is TRBV25-1; the D is unclear. Looked up from germline, CDR1 is MGHDK and CDR2 is SYGVNS. CDR3 length equals 12 residues. V shed 11 bases and J shed 6 bases, with 16 bases lying between them. Here the CDR3 DNA reads TGTGCCTCTGGGAGGGCATACGATGGCTACACCTTC. Translating it yields CASGRAYDGYTF.

The CDR3 spells CASSQDIHVGGGEETQYF. The CDR3 coding sequence is TGCGCCAGCAGCCAAGATATACACGTTGGGGGGGGCGAAGAGACCCAGTACTTC. The chain combines TRBV4-1 with TRBJ2-5, with a weak D call TRBD2 (7 bases). The V and J ends lost 0 bases and 3 bases respectively, with 20 bases between them. Germline V gives CDR1 MGHRA, CDR2 YSYEKL. The CDR3 spans 18 residues.

This chain links TRBV29-1 with TRBJ2-1; 9 bases map to TRBD1. Trimming took 7 bases from V and 5 from J; bases not matched to a gene: 0. Looked up from germline, CDR1 is SQVTM and CDR2 is ANQGSEA. The CDR3 is made up of 11 amino acids. CDR3 in amino acids: CSGDRDNEQFF. The CDR3, as DNA: TGCAGCGGGGACAGGGACAATGAGCAGTTCTTC.

The chain uses TRBV2 and TRBJ2-3; weak D call: TRBD2 (7 bases). Per germline, CDR1 SNHLY and CDR2 FYNNEI. CDR3 length: 14 amino acids. V was shortened by 4 bases and J by 4 bases, with 12 bases between the two germline ends. The DNA of the CDR3 is TGTGCCAGCAGTGCCAGGGAGGGGGCAGATACGCAGTATTTT. Its translation: CASSAREGADTQYF. The full variable domain, with the rest looked up from reference TRBV2 and TRBJ2-3, is EPEVTQTPSHQVTQMGQEVILRCVPISNHLYFYWYRQILGQKVEFLVSFYNNEISEKSEIFDDQFSVERPDGSNFTLKIRSTKLEDSAMYFCASSAREGADTQYFGPGTRLTVL.

This clone was recorded only once. This chain links TRBV5-1 with TRBJ2-5; D is perhaps TRBD2 (6 bases). This CDR3 is 16 amino acids long. Trimming left V 0 bases short and J 1 base short, with 13 bases between. Germline lookup yields CDR1 SGHRS and CDR2 YFSETQ. CDR3 nucleotides: TGCGCCAGCAGCTTGGGGACCGGGAGATTCCAAGAGACCCAGTACTTC. As protein: CASSLGTGRFQETQYF.